The 18 T cell receptor beta chains given below trace back to one sample, sequenced in a study of T cells in localized non-small cell lung cancer. Assay used: immunoSEQ multiplex PCR; TCRdb lists only in-frame clones, some missing. The sample lists some 21,000 clones; around 89% were seen once. The sequences come from peripheral blood, collected before any cancer treatment. All receptors come from a man aged 40 to 75 with stage I lung adenocarcinoma.

The chain links TRBV4-2 to TRBJ2-3; D is tentatively TRBD1 or TRBD2 (5 bases each). With 0 bases removed from V and 8 bases from J, the gap between germline ends came to 15 bases. Germline CDR1 and CDR2: LGHNA and YNFKEQ. The CDR3 has 15 residues. For the CDR3, the DNA is TGTGCCAGCAGCCAAGAGCCGAGCGGTGGGGGTACGCAGTATTTT. This sequence encodes CASSQEPSGGGTQYF.

This chain connects TRBV6-5 to TRBJ2-1; 8 bases agree with TRBD2. Germline-derived CDR1 and CDR2 are MNHEY and SVGAGI. This CDR3 region has 14 residues. With 5 bases clipped from V and 8 bases from J, the junction kept 8 bases outside the gene matches. The CDR3 here is CASSTLLAVDEQFF. CDR3 in DNA: TGTGCCAGCAGTACATTACTAGCGGTGGATGAGCAGTTCTTC.

The count of this clone is one. The chain joins TRBV28 to TRBJ2-7; D is unresolved. The CDR3 contains 14 residues. Germline CDR1 and CDR2: MDHEN and SYDVKM. V lost 1 base and J lost 2, with 9 bases in between. Here the CDR3 reads CASSLFVTPYEQYF. In DNA form, the CDR3 reads TGTGCCAGCAGTTTATTTGTGACCCCCTACGAGCAGTACTTC.

V usage is TRBV5-4 and J usage is TRBJ1-2; D uncertain. The germline gives CDR1 SGHNT, CDR2 YYREEE (reference sequence). Trimming took 4 bases from V and 8 from J, leaving 12 bases between them. The CDR3 loop spans 12 amino acids. The CDR3 nucleotides are TGTGCCAGCAGCATGGTCCTAGGCGGCTACACCTTC. Residues: CASSMVLGGYTF.

This chain uses TRBV5-1 with TRBJ2-1, with 9 bases matching TRBD2. The CDR3 has 15 residues. Germline lookup yields CDR1 SGHRS and CDR2 YFSETQ. The J segment lost 6 bases and the V segment lost 4 bases, leaving 8 bases of the junction unmatched. CDR3 in amino acids: CASSPRTSAANEQFF. CDR3 coding DNA: TGCGCCAGCAGCCCCCGGACTAGCGCGGCCAATGAGCAGTTCTTC.

The gene calls are TRBV2 and TRBJ2-3, with D possibly TRBD1 on 5 matching bases. This CDR3 spans 15 amino acids. Germline V gene lookup returns CDR1 SNHLY and CDR2 FYNNEI. V was cut by 4 bases and J by 0 bases, with 11 bases left in between. The CDR3 reads CASSGGGTSTDTQYF. CDR3 nucleotides: TGTGCCAGCAGTGGGGGCGGCACTAGCACAGATACGCAGTATTTT.

This chain uses TRBV5-6 with TRBJ2-3, with TRBD2 matching 8 bases. The CDR3 runs 13 residues. Losses at the gene ends were 4 bases for V and 8 bases for J; bases not matched to a gene: 6. From germline, CDR1 is SGHDT and CDR2 YYEEEE. The CDR3 coding sequence is TGTGCCAGCAGCCCGGGGACTAGGTCTACGCAGTATTTT. This translates into CASSPGTRSTQYF. Complete variable domain (other parts from reference TRBV5-6 and TRBJ2-3): DAGVTQSPTHLIKTRGQQVTLRCSPKSGHDTVSWYQQALGQGPQFIFQYYEEEERQRGNFPDRFSGHQFPNYSSELNVNALLLGDSALYLCASSPGTRSTQYFGPGTRLTVL.

The rearrangement links TRBV7-2 to TRBJ2-1, with 12 nucleotides matching TRBD2. CDR3 length: 15 residues. Germline V gives CDR1 SGHTA, CDR2 FQGNSA. The J segment lost 6 bases and the V segment lost 2 bases, leaving 2 bases of the junction unmatched. The CDR3 is CASSLLAGGLNEQFF. CDR3 in DNA: TGTGCCAGCAGCTTACTAGCGGGGGGGCTCAATGAGCAGTTCTTC.

The chain couples TRBV7-6 to TRBJ2-2; 7 bases agree with TRBD2. Germline assignment: CDR1 SGHVS and CDR2 FNYEAQ. The V and J ends lost 1 base and 6 bases, in that order; junction bases with no gene match: 8. The CDR3 is 16 amino acids. CDR3 sequence reads: CASSLVASGVAGELFF. Here the CDR3 DNA reads TGTGCCAGCAGCTTAGTCGCCAGCGGGGTAGCCGGGGAGCTGTTTTTT.

This chain uses TRBV2 with TRBJ2-7, with 9 bases fitting TRBD2. Germline loops: CDR1 SNHLY, CDR2 FYNNEI. The CDR3 sequence is 15 residues long. V lost 4 bases to trimming and J lost 1 base; unmatched junction nucleotides: 5. Here the CDR3 reads CASSVASGISYEQYF. CDR3 DNA sequence: TGTGCCAGCAGTGTGGCTAGCGGGATTTCCTACGAGCAGTACTTC. Combining the CDR3 with reference TRBV2 and TRBJ2-7 gives the whole variable domain EPEVTQTPSHQVTQMGQEVILRCVPISNHLYFYWYRQILGQKVEFLVSFYNNEISEKSEIFDDQFSVERPDGSNFTLKIRSTKLEDSAMYFCASSVASGISYEQYFGPGTRLTVT.

This chain joins TRBV14 and TRBJ1-1; D is ambiguous. The CDR3 extends over 15 amino acids. The germline gives CDR1 SGHDN, CDR2 FVKESK. Deletions cut 4 bases from V and 0 bases from J, with 12 bases between. The CDR3 nucleotides read TGTGCCAGCAGCCCTTTACAAAATGTGAACACTGAAGCTTTCTTT. Amino acid sequence: CASSPLQNVNTEAFF.

The rearrangement joins TRBV7-2 to TRBJ2-3; 11 positions match TRBD2. Germline V lookup: CDR1 SGHTA, CDR2 FQGNSA. The CDR3 is 16 amino acids. V lost 5 bases and J lost 0; bases outside the gene matches: 4. The CDR3 reads CASSQLAGGSTDTQYF. CDR3 bases: TGTGCCAGCAGCCAGCTAGCGGGGGGAAGCACAGATACGCAGTATTTT.

This chain connects TRBV4-1 to TRBJ2-1; 11 bases match TRBD1. With V trimmed by 0 bases and J by 9 bases, 4 bases remained unmatched. This CDR3 region has 15 residues. Per germline, CDR1 MGHRA and CDR2 YSYEKL. This chain's CDR3 is CASSQDTGTGGEQFF. The CDR3 DNA reads as TGCGCCAGCAGCCAAGATACCGGGACAGGGGGTGAGCAGTTCTTC.

This chain connects TRBV28 to TRBJ2-7; 9 nucleotides align to TRBD1. J gave up 2 bases and V 5 bases, and 4 bases lay outside the gene matches. CDR1 is MDHEN, CDR2 SYDVKM, per germline. CDR3 length: 14 residues. The CDR3 bases are TGTGCCAGCAGTCCTACAGGGGGCACCTACGAGCAGTACTTC. It specifies CASSPTGGTYEQYF.

V is TRBV7-9 and J is TRBJ1-1; D perhaps matches TRBD1 (6 bases). This CDR3 is built from 15 residues. Germline CDR1 SEHNR, CDR2 FQNEAQ (reference sequence). The V gene lost 4 bases and the J gene lost 1 base, with 13 bases spanning the gap. CDR3 in DNA: TGTGCCAGCAGCTCTACAGGGATCCCGAACACTGAAGCTTTCTTT. Its protein product is CASSSTGIPNTEAFF. Using reference TRBV7-9 and TRBJ1-1 for the parts outside the CDR3, the full variable domain is DTGVSQNPRHKITKRGQNVTFRCDPISEHNRLYWYRQTLGQGPEFLTYFQNEAQLEKSRLLSDRFSAERPKGSFSTLEIQRTEQGDSAMYLCASSSTGIPNTEAFFGQGTRLTVV.

This chain joins TRBV10-1 and TRBJ2-7; possible D gene TRBD2, 6 bases. This CDR3 is built from 13 residues. CDR1 is WNHNN and CDR2 is SYGVQD in the germline V gene (reference sequence). V was cut by 0 bases and J by 3 bases, with 6 bases left in between. CDR3: CASSESGGYEQYF. The CDR3 DNA reads TGCGCCAGCAGTGAGTCGGGGGGCTACGAGCAGTACTTC.

V is TRBV7-2 and J is TRBJ2-7; a possible D gene is TRBD2 (5 bases). CDR1 and CDR2 from the germline V gene are SGHTA and FQGNSA. The CDR3 extends over 12 amino acids. The V end was cut by 4 bases, the J end by 12 bases, with 16 bases between. CDR3 DNA sequence: TGTGCCAGCAGCTCCCCTACCGGGGTCCCGTACTTC. It yields the protein CASSSPTGVPYF.

This chain connects TRBV11-3 to TRBJ2-1; the D is unclear. Germline V lookup: CDR1 SGHNT, CDR2 YENEEA. Trimming stripped 5 bases from V and 6 bases from J, with 11 bases between. The CDR3 covers 13 residues. This CDR3 reads CASSIPPGNEQFF. CDR3 DNA sequence: TGTGCCAGCAGCATTCCCCCCGGCAATGAGCAGTTCTTC.